This paragraph reports one T cell receptor (beta chain). Per the study methods: By means of reference gene primer amplification, nucleated cell counts were estimated. Profiled with immunoSEQ multiplex PCR; TCRdb holds only in-frame clones, not every one. V, J and clone size are taken as reported in that table, and D and trimming were inferred from the DNA itself. The sample yields 130,000 or so clones, around four fifths seen once. CDR1 LGHDT and CDR2 YNNKEL come from the germline V gene (reference sequence). This CDR3 contains 13 residues. Trimming stripped 4 bases from V and 8 bases from J, with 12 bases between. This entry comes from a study of blood T cell repertoires in COVID-19. Background on the study: COVID-19 samples collected from the United States, Italy and Spain covered acute and convalescent phases.

Sequencing input: peripheral blood. The TCR sequence derives from a man older than 75 with active or convalescent COVID-19. V usage is TRBV3-1 (or the pseudogene TRBV3-2) and J usage is TRBJ1-5; D possibly corresponds to TRBD1 (5 bases). The CDR3 region is CASSPGGEEPQHF. CDR3 nucleotides: TGTGCCAGCAGCCCGGGAGGGGAGGAGCCCCAGCATTTT.